One sample yielded the 25 T cell receptor beta chains listed below, sequenced in a study of T cells in localized non-small cell lung cancer. TCRdb's copy holds only in-frame clones and misses some; the assay was immunoSEQ multiplex PCR. Of over 30,000 clones in the sample, around nine tenths are singletons; the top ten hold roughly 2.5%. The sequences come from peripheral blood, collected before any cancer treatment. The receptors were sampled from a woman aged 40-70 years with stage I lung adenocarcinoma.

The genes are TRBV28 and TRBJ1-2; D is perhaps TRBD1 (5 bases). The CDR3 spans 14 residues. V dropped 3 bases and J dropped 7 bases, with 15 bases sitting between them. Per the germline V gene, CDR1 is MDHEN and CDR2 is SYDVKM. Here the CDR3 DNA reads TGTGCCAGCAGTTTCCGTGGCAGGGTCCCTGGCTACACCTTC. Protein: CASSFRGRVPGYTF.

This chain links TRBV6-1 with TRBJ2-2, with D perhaps TRBD2 (6 bases). Looked up from germline, CDR1 is MNHNS and CDR2 is SASEGT. V was pared by 5 bases and J by 7 bases, with 17 bases between. This CDR3 region has 15 residues. The CDR3 is CASSWASALGGELFF. DNA of the CDR3: TGTGCCAGCAGTTGGGCTAGCGCTCTCGGCGGGGAGCTGTTTTTT.

The V gene is TRBV20-1, the J gene TRBJ1-2, with D maybe TRBD1 (5 bases). The CDR3 consists of 11 residues. CDR1 is DFQATT and CDR2 is SNEGSKA in the germline V gene (reference sequence). CDR3 nucleotides: TGCAGAGCAAGGGGCGACTATGGCTACACCTTC. Translated: CRARGDYGYTF.

V is TRBV19 and J is TRBJ2-1, with TRBD2 matching over 9 bases. V was clipped by 8 bases and J by 6 bases; unmatched bases: 11. This CDR3 has 15 amino acids. CDR1 and CDR2 from the germline V gene are LNHDA and SQIVND (reference sequence). CDR3 in amino acids: CASLGVAGATNEQFF. As DNA, the CDR3 is TGTGCCAGTCTAGGGGTAGCGGGAGCGACCAATGAGCAGTTCTTC.

The chain couples TRBV27 to TRBJ2-1; maybe TRBD1 (5 bases). Looked up from germline, CDR1 is MNHEY and CDR2 is SMNVEV (reference sequence). The CDR3 has 12 residues. The V end lost 6 bases, the J end lost 9 bases, and 12 bases lay between the germline ends. This CDR3 reads CASSLQGPEQFF. The CDR3 DNA sequence: TGTGCCAGCAGCCTCCAGGGTCCTGAGCAGTTCTTC.

This clone was seen a few times. The chain employs TRBV2 and TRBJ1-5; D not resolved. With 5 bases removed from V and 6 bases from J, the gap between germline ends came to 11 bases. From germline, CDR1 is SNHLY and CDR2 FYNNEI. CDR3 length equals 13 residues. CDR3 DNA: TGTGCCAGCAGTAGCGATAGGGTTCAGCCCCAGCATTTT. It yields the protein CASSSDRVQPQHF.

Here the CDR3 reads CASSQDKAGGSYNEQFF. CDR3 bases: TGCGCCAGCAGCCAAGATAAGGCAGGGGGCTCCTACAATGAGCAGTTCTTC. This chain uses TRBV4-1 with TRBJ2-1, with 7 bases fitting TRBD1. This CDR3 is built from 17 residues. The germline gives CDR1 MGHRA, CDR2 YSYEKL. After removal of 0 bases from V and 0 bases from J, the junction contained 5 bases not matched to a gene.

This clone appeared once. V usage is TRBV28 and J usage is TRBJ1-3, with D tentatively TRBD1 (6 bases). Germline V CDR1 and CDR2: MDHEN, SYDVKM. The CDR3 sequence is 16 residues long. Trimming cost V 6 bases and J 0 bases, with 15 bases left between them. The CDR3 coding sequence is TGTGCCAGCAGCCACGGGCAGGGGAGCTCTGGAAACACCATATATTTT. Amino acids: CASSHGQGSSGNTIYF.

In this sample, this clone turned up once. The chain uses TRBV15 and TRBJ2-1; no reliable D call. Germline CDR1 is LNHNV and CDR2 is YYDKDF (reference sequence). The CDR3 covers 13 residues. V was cut by 0 bases and J by 8 bases, with 8 bases left in between. The CDR3 is CATSRDLGYEQFF. The CDR3 DNA is TGTGCCACCAGCAGAGATCTCGGCTATGAGCAGTTCTTC.

The chain has TRBV5-4 and TRBJ2-7; TRBD1 or TRBD2 may be the D gene (6 bases each). V lost 3 bases and J 2 bases, leaving 15 bases between the germline ends. Germline V gives CDR1 SGHNT, CDR2 YYREEE (reference sequence). The CDR3 runs 15 residues. CDR3 nucleotide sequence: TGTGCCAGCAGCTGGGGGGCAGGGGCCACCTACGAGCAGTACTTC. Amino acids: CASSWGAGATYEQYF. Filled out from reference TRBV5-4 and TRBJ2-7, the complete variable domain reads ETGVTQSPTHLIKTRGQQVTLRCSSQSGHNTVSWYQQALGQGPQFIFQYYREEENGRGNFPPRFSGLQFPNYSSELNVNALELDDSALYLCASSWGAGATYEQYFGPGTRLTVT.

CDR3 bases: TGTGCCAGCAGTCCAGGACGAGAGACCCAGTACTTC. Amino acids: CASSPGRETQYF. The V call is TRBV11-2, the J call TRBJ2-5, with D hard to call. This CDR3 contains 12 residues. Germline V gene lookup returns CDR1 SGHAT and CDR2 FQNNGV. V gave up 6 bases and J gave up 4 bases, with 9 bases separating them.

This clone was seen only once. The gene calls are TRBV7-3 and TRBJ1-1, with no clear D. Germline CDR1 reads SGHTA; CDR2 reads FQGTGA. V lost 3 bases and J lost 1, with 6 bases in between. This CDR3 region has 13 residues. The CDR3 reads CASSLGRNTEAFF. CDR3 bases: TGTGCCAGCAGCTTGGGGAGGAACACTGAAGCTTTCTTT.

This chain joins TRBV28 and TRBJ2-2; the match to TRBD2 covers 7 bases. The CDR3 is made up of 14 amino acids. Germline loops: CDR1 MDHEN, CDR2 SYDVKM. Trimming cost V 1 base and J 6 bases; bases outside gene matches: 2. CDR3 DNA sequence: TGTGCCAGCAGTTTATCCCGGGGGGCCGGGGAGCTGTTTTTT. Its translation: CASSLSRGAGELFF.

This clone was observed a few times. The chain recombines TRBV4-1 with TRBJ2-3; 8 bases are a match to TRBD2. V trimming: 5 bases; J trimming: 6 bases; junction bases outside the gene matches: 10. The CDR3 has 15 residues. Germline CDR1 is MGHRA and CDR2 is YSYEKL. CDR3 in amino acids: CASSLASGSLDTQYF. The CDR3 nucleotides are TGCGCCAGCAGCTTAGCAAGCGGGAGCTTGGATACGCAGTATTTT.

The J gene is TRBJ1-5, the V gene TRBV19, with 10 bases fitting TRBD1. The V gene end was trimmed by 4 bases and the J gene end by 2 bases; junction bases not matched to a gene: 2. CDR3 size: 15 residues. Germline CDR1 is LNHDA and CDR2 is SQIVND (reference sequence). This CDR3 is CASSRQGAGNQPQHF. For the CDR3, the DNA is TGTGCCAGTAGTAGACAGGGGGCTGGCAATCAGCCCCAGCATTTT.

In DNA form, the CDR3 reads TGCGCCAGCAGCCCGGAGGGACAGGGATATGGCTACACCTTC. This encodes CASSPEGQGYGYTF. The chain combines TRBV5-1 with TRBJ1-2; 9 bases map to TRBD1. V lost 4 bases to trimming and J lost 5 bases; unmatched junction nucleotides: 6. The CDR3 has 14 amino acids. Germline lookup yields CDR1 SGHRS and CDR2 YFSETQ.

The rearrangement uses TRBV6-4 and TRBJ2-1; TRBD1 aligns across 7 bases. After removal of 6 bases from V and 5 bases from J, the junction contained 7 bases not matched to a gene. Germline lookup yields CDR1 MRHNA and CDR2 SNTAGT. This CDR3 has 14 residues. The CDR3 nucleotides are TGTGCCAGCAGAAAATGGACAGGACACAATGAGCAGTTCTTC. This encodes CASRKWTGHNEQFF.

This clone appeared a single time. The chain joins TRBV18 to TRBJ2-3; D call uncertain. The CDR3 has 15 amino acids. Germline CDR1 KGHSH, CDR2 LQKENI. The V end was cut by 4 bases, the J end by 0 bases, with 11 bases between. The CDR3 reads CASSRETSSTDTQYF. The CDR3 coding sequence is TGTGCCAGCTCACGAGAGACATCTAGCACAGATACGCAGTATTTT.

This chain links TRBV5-4 with TRBJ2-1; 13 positions match TRBD2. This CDR3 comprises 16 residues. The germline V gene has CDR1 SGHNT and CDR2 YYREEE (reference sequence). Unmatched junction bases numbered 1, after V lost 0 bases and J lost 4 bases. The CDR3 reads CASSLGGLAGYNEQFF. The DNA of the CDR3 is TGTGCCAGCAGCTTGGGGGGACTAGCGGGGTACAATGAGCAGTTCTTC.

V and J are TRBV4-1 and TRBJ1-5, with a weak D call TRBD1 (5 bases). CDR3 length: 14 amino acids. Germline assignment: CDR1 MGHRA and CDR2 YSYEKL. V dropped 1 base and J dropped 6 bases, with 10 bases sitting between them. The DNA of the CDR3 is TGCGCCAGCAGCCAAGTATTCCAGGGTCAGCCCCAGCATTTT. Encoded protein: CASSQVFQGQPQHF.

This rearrangement joins TRBV9 to TRBJ1-2; tentatively, D is TRBD1 (5 bases). This CDR3 region has 13 residues. Looked up from germline, CDR1 is SGDLS and CDR2 is YYNGEE. V was shortened by 0 bases and J by 4 bases, with 7 bases between the two germline ends. CDR3 nucleotides: TGTGCCAGCAGCGTAGGGGGGACCTATGGCTACACCTTC. It is translated as CASSVGGTYGYTF. The full variable domain, completed using reference TRBV9 and TRBJ1-2, is DSGVTQTPKHLITATGQRVTLRCSPRSGDLSVYWYQQSLDQGLQFLIQYYNGEERAKGNILERFSAQQFPDLHSELNLSSLELGDSALYFCASSVGGTYGYTFGSGTRLTVV.

The chain has TRBV28 and TRBJ2-7; D possibly uses TRBD1 or TRBD2 (5 bases each). Germline loops: CDR1 MDHEN, CDR2 SYDVKM. V shed 1 base and J shed 2 bases, with 9 bases lying between them. The CDR3 totals 14 residues. The CDR3 bases are TGTGCCAGCAGTTTATTCCGAGGGGCCTACGAGCAGTACTTC. It encodes CASSLFRGAYEQYF.

This chain connects TRBV6-4 to TRBJ2-2; 10 nucleotides agree with TRBD2. The CDR3 consists of 16 residues. V was clipped by 0 bases and J by 4 bases; unmatched bases: 2. Germline V gives CDR1 MRHNA, CDR2 SNTAGT. Written as DNA, the CDR3 is TGTGCCAGCAGTGACTCCCCTAGCGGGAGCACCGGGGAGCTGTTTTTT. This sequence encodes CASSDSPSGSTGELFF.

This sequence joins TRBV7-6 and TRBJ2-7, with D unclear. Per germline, CDR1 SGHVS and CDR2 FNYEAQ. The CDR3 is 14 amino acids. Trimming shortened V by 3 bases and J by 2 bases, and 11 bases separated the two germline ends. DNA of the CDR3: TGTGCCAGCAGCTTGGACGGGCTTACCTACGAGCAGTACTTC. This gives the protein CASSLDGLTYEQYF. Using reference TRBV7-6 and TRBJ2-7 for the parts outside the CDR3, the full variable domain is GAGVSQSPRYKVTKRGQDVALRCDPISGHVSLYWYRQALGQGPEFLTYFNYEAQQDKSGLPNDRFSAERPEGSISTLTIQRTEQRDSAMYRCASSLDGLTYEQYFGPGTRLTVT.

V and J are TRBV7-9 and TRBJ2-2, with 9 bases that match TRBD1. This CDR3 region has 16 residues. The germline CDR1 and CDR2 sequences are SEHNR and FQNEAQ (reference sequence). Trimming at V came to 6 bases and at J to 4 bases, leaving 9 bases not matched to a gene. The DNA for the CDR3 is TGTGCCAGCAGGTCCTCCGGGACAGGGTCCACCGGGGAGCTGTTTTTT. Translating gives CASRSSGTGSTGELFF. The full variable domain, its missing parts supplied by reference TRBV7-9 and TRBJ2-2, is DTGVSQNPRHKITKRGQNVTFRCDPISEHNRLYWYRQTLGQGPEFLTYFQNEAQLEKSRLLSDRFSAERPKGSFSTLEIQRTEQGDSAMYLCASRSSGTGSTGELFFGEGSRLTVL.